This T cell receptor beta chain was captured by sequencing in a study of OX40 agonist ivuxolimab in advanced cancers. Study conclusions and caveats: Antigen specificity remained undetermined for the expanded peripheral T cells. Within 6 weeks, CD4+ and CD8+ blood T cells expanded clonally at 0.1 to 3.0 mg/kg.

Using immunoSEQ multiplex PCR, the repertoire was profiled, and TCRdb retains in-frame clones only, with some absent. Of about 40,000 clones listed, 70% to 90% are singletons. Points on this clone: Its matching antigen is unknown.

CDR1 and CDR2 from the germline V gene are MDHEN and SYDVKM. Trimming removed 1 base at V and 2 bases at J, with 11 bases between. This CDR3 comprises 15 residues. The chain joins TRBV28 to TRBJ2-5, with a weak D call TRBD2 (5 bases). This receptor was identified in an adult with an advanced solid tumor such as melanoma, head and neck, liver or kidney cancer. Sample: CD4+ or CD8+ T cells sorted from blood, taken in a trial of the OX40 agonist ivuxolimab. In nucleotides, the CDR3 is TGTGCCAGCAGTTTATCGGGGAGCGCTCAAGAGACCCAGTACTTC. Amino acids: CASSLSGSAQETQYF.